This is a list of T cell receptor beta chains from one sample in a study of blood T cell repertoires in COVID-19. Sequencing was performed with immunoSEQ multiplex PCR; in TCRdb, only in-frame clones are kept and a portion is missing. The sample contains 110,000 to 150,000 clones, approximately 82% of which appear only once. Sequenced: peripheral blood. All receptors derive from a man in his 60s with active or convalescent COVID-19. CDR3s leave out the opening cysteine and the closing phenylalanine or tryptophan. A D gene is named only where the DNA matches it firmly. Clone size is given for some rows only: seen once, a few or many times, or a class if the clone is expanded.

size,J,V,D,CDR3
NA,TRBJ1-5,TRBV19,NA,ASSPVSQPQH
NA,TRBJ1-3,TRBV9,TRBD1,ASSPDRVRSGNTIY
few,TRBJ1-6,TRBV9,TRBD1,ASSVGGTGDESPLH
NA,TRBJ2-1,TRBV11-2,NA,ASSVDTYNEQF
NA,TRBJ1-1,TRBV3-1/TRBV3-2,TRBD1,ASSQGDREGGEAF
NA,TRBJ2-1,TRBV5-6,NA,ASSFRSGPANEQF
NA,TRBJ2-5,TRBV18,TRBD1,ASSSTGVQETQY
NA,TRBJ2-1,TRBV11-2,NA,ASSLEGTAREQF
NA,TRBJ2-3,TRBV10-2,TRBD1,ASSEWTGGDLVDTQY
once,TRBJ1-3,TRBV18,TRBD1,ASSPTGERNTIY
NA,TRBJ2-2,TRBV25-1,NA,ASSRETGELF
NA,TRBJ2-1,TRBV9,TRBD2,ASSVAPWREFYNEQF
NA,TRBJ1-5,TRBV7-9,TRBD1,ASSSQGTYQPQH
NA,TRBJ2-1,TRBV9,TRBD2,ASSAGTSANNEQF
NA,TRBJ2-2,TRBV3-1/TRBV3-2,TRBD1,ASSPRTGGSGELF
NA,TRBJ1-3,TRBV9,NA,ASMEGNTIY
NA,TRBJ2-3,TRBV19,TRBD2,ASSIRSRTSGGNTDTQY
NA,TRBJ2-3,TRBV12-3/TRBV12-4,NA,ASSLETTDTQY
large,TRBJ1-1,TRBV13,NA,ASSLGDTLAAF
NA,TRBJ2-2,TRBV15,TRBD2,ATSGRPGGPRSGELF
once,TRBJ2-2,TRBV5-5,NA,ASIMSWADNTGELF
NA,TRBJ1-1,TRBV28,TRBD1,ASRDPGQGGKNTEAF
NA,TRBJ2-5,TRBV18,TRBD2,ASSPGLAGKETQY
once,TRBJ1-1,TRBV19,NA,ASSISDRGAF
NA,TRBJ2-3,TRBV29-1,TRBD2,SVRGIQRGDYTDTQY
NA,TRBJ2-3,TRBV3-1/TRBV3-2,NA,ASSPNPRGSTDTQY
NA,TRBJ1-4,TRBV5-1,NA,ASSLSRLATNEKLF
NA,TRBJ2-5,TRBV11-3,NA,ASSLGRAETQY
NA,TRBJ1-3,TRBV7-2,NA,ASSLGAAGNTIY
once,TRBJ2-6,TRBV19,NA,ASRRAGANVLT
NA,TRBJ2-2,TRBV6-1,TRBD1,ASSEAGTVNTGELF
NA,TRBJ2-1,TRBV19,NA,ASEGRFSEQF
NA,TRBJ1-2,TRBV6-5,TRBD1,ASNERTGSLYGYT
NA,TRBJ1-2,TRBV12-3/TRBV12-4,TRBD1,ASSSTGDYGYT
NA,TRBJ1-4,TRBV6-5,NA,ASSYAALTNEKLF
once,TRBJ1-2,TRBV6-5,NA,ASSYDSDYGYT
NA,TRBJ1-3,TRBV29-1,TRBD1,SVLGTGTSGNTIY
NA,TRBJ1-4,TRBV6-1,NA,ASSEIGAYNEKLF
NA,TRBJ1-1,TRBV12-5,NA,ASGPPPVMNTEAF
NA,TRBJ2-3,TRBV5-1,NA,ASSLDGTPSTDTQY
NA,TRBJ1-1,TRBV7-8,TRBD1,ASSLRDRGLGTEAF
NA,TRBJ1-1,TRBV5-1,NA,ASGQDDRHMNTEAF
once,TRBJ1-1,TRBV19,NA,ASSIGGPEAF
NA,TRBJ2-2,TRBV6-6,TRBD1,ASSSDHSTGGMNTGELF
NA,TRBJ2-1,TRBV4-3,TRBD2,ASSQAYGTSGSNEQF
NA,TRBJ2-1,TRBV15,NA,ATSTTRGQYNEQF
NA,TRBJ1-5,TRBV2,NA,ASQVGQGNGQPQH
NA,TRBJ2-5,TRBV7-2,NA,ASSSDRGETQY
NA,TRBJ2-1,TRBV19,TRBD2,ASSIKGAGGQNEQF
NA,TRBJ2-2,TRBV18,TRBD2,ASSDPGLAGGKTGELF
NA,TRBJ1-1,TRBV6-6,TRBD1,ASSQTGTVEAF
NA,TRBJ2-7,TRBV7-9,NA,ASTTPGLHYEQY
NA,TRBJ2-3,TRBV9,TRBD2,ASSGLAGGPVDTQY
NA,TRBJ2-1,TRBV6-2/TRBV6-3,TRBD2,ASSWTSGVNEQF
NA,TRBJ2-6,TRBV11-3,NA,ASSFYGANVLT
NA,TRBJ2-2,TRBV4-3,NA,ASSHTRSNTGELF
few,TRBJ2-7,TRBV24-1,NA,ATSDKDSPSREQY
NA,TRBJ2-5,TRBV18,TRBD2,ASSPLAGTQETQY
NA,TRBJ1-2,TRBV6-5,NA,ASSYLGENYGYT